The clone carrying this TCR beta chain was seen a single time. This entry comes from a study of CD8+CD57+ T cells in acquired aplastic anemia. Genomic DNA, serving as template, underwent TCR beta VDJ and CDR3 profiling. TCRdb redid the calling of the reads with MiXCR, one entry per CDR3 protein. The sample has about 160,000 distinct CDR3 sequences; around half are singletons. The patients chosen for sequencing had shown expansion of CD8+CD57+ cells (detected by flow cytometry). The clonotype comes from a human donor with aplastic anemia. Sequencing was carried out using sorted CD4+, CD8+, or CD8+CD57+ T cells (not recorded which) from PBMCs.

The CDR3 DNA reads TGTGCCAGCAGCTCATTTGATGAGCAGTTCTTC. Amino acids: CASSSFDEQFF. The V gene is TRBV7-9, the J gene TRBJ2-1; D unclear. V lost 4 bases, J lost 8 bases, and 6 bases lay in between. This CDR3 is 11 amino acids long. Germline V lookup: CDR1 SEHNR, CDR2 FQNEAQ (reference sequence).